This T cell receptor beta chain was sequenced for a study of CD8 T cell repertoires and HIV-1 epitope variants. Study information: Twenty-five autologous and known Gag and Nef epitope variant peptides each stimulated T cells separately. Tested: three Gag epitope families, Nef HW9 and YT9. Regarding the study as a whole: Most of the nine antigen-specific clonotypes appeared cross-reactive to autologous or escape variants.

The CDR3 sequence is 14 residues long. From germline, CDR1 is LNHDA and CDR2 SQIVND (reference sequence). Trimming cost V 5 bases and J 8 bases, with 15 bases left between them. With respect to this clone: Its antigen remains unidentified.

Generated by immunoSEQ multiplex PCR, the TCRdb table keeps only in-frame clones and is missing some. The sample lists approximately 5,000 clones, 55% to 70% occurring once. The sequenced sample was cultured CD8+ T cells derived from PBMCs. The TCR sequence derives from a male donor with HIV. The chain combines TRBV19 with TRBJ1-4; D is unresolved. In nucleotides, the CDR3 is TGTGCCAGTAGTGAAGTTGGACCCTACGAAAAACTGTTTTTT. Translation gives CASSEVGPYEKLFF.